The source of this TCR beta chain is a study of CD8 T cells in Susac syndrome. The RNA, roughly 0.5 to 1 ug, was put through reverse transcription using random hexamers. TCRdb recomputed calls from the immunoSEQ multiplex PCR reads with MiXCR, one row per CDR3 protein. This sample carries about 200,000 distinct CDR3 sequences, approximately 93% of them seen once, and the ten largest clones take around 0.1%. Germline V gene sequence: CDR1 MNHEY, CDR2 SVGEGT. CDR3 length: 11 amino acids. V lost 5 bases and J 11 bases, leaving 10 bases between the germline ends. The healthy controls were matched to patients by age and sex. The CD8+ and CD4+ T cells were negatively isolated, with the TEMRA cells enriched by FACS.

The receptor was derived from a human donor in good health. Source material: CD4+ T cells from PBMCs. V and J are TRBV6-2 or TRBV6-3 and TRBJ2-1; D call uncertain. The CDR3 spells CASSTTGQQFF. CDR3 coding DNA: TGTGCCAGCAGTACCACCGGACAGCAGTTCTTC.